Detailed here is one T cell receptor (beta chain). Its target is unknown. The source of the sample is a study of blood T cells in healthy people across ages. Study-wide findings and caveats: Unknown CMV status may confound age-related changes in expanded clones.

A second roughly 6 to 12 cycle PCR used barcoded and J-beta primers. Samples each returned at least 2.5 million CDR3-containing paired-end reads. TCRdb ran MiXCR on the 5' RACE reads and lists one entry per CDR3 protein. The repertoire consists of 800,000 to 1,300,000 distinct CDR3 sequences, with around 27% occurring once and the leading ten covering approximately 0.7%. Germline loops: CDR1 SQVTM, CDR2 ANQGSEA. V gave up 4 bases and J gave up 0 bases, with 15 bases separating them. This CDR3 spans 15 amino acids. The same sample was also used in a study of T cells of mothers and their children.

This sequence joins TRBV29-1 and TRBJ1-1; D is unresolved. Sequenced sample: blood. The receptor was derived from a girl aged 2-15 years in good health. The CDR3 here is CSVVARRVMNTEAFF. The CDR3 bases are TGCAGCGTTGTGGCCCGCAGAGTTATGAACACTGAAGCTTTCTTT.